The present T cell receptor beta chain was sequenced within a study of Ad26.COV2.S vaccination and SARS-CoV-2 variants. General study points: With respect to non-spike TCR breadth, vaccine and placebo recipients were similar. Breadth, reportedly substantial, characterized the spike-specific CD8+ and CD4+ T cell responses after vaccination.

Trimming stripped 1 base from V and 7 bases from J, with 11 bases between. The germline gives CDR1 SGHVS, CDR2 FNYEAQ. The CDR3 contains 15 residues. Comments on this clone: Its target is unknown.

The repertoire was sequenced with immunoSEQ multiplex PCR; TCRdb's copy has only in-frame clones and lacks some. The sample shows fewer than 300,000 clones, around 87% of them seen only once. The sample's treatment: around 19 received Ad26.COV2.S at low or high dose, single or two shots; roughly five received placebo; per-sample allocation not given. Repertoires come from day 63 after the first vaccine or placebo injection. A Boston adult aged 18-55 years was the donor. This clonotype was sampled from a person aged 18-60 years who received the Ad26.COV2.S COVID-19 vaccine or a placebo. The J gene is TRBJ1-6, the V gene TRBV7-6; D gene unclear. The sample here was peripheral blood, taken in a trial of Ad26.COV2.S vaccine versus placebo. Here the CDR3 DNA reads TGTGCCAGCAGCTTAGATGTCAGCAACAATTCACCCCTCCACTTT. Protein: CASSLDVSNNSPLHF.